A selection of T cell receptor beta chains follows, all from one sample in a study of T cell repertoires in cytomegalovirus infection. TCRdb itself ran the reads through MiXCR, one entry per CDR3 protein. The data contain about 900,000 distinct CDR3 sequences, approximately 32% of them singletons. Antigens of these TCRs are unknown. Source: cultured CD8+ T cells from PBMCs, taken from culture after CMV antigen stimulation. These receptors all come from a human donor in good health (CMV status not recorded). Some clones in this sample may be carry-over from other donors' samples. Each CDR3 is given with its conserved first and last residue.

V gene	CDR3 protein
TRBV27	CASSLPGHNLYNEQFF
TRBV19	CASSTWGWDEQFF
TRBV28	CASSLLTTGTGDTQYF
TRBV4-1	CASSQIRAPYEQYF
TRBV9	CASSGYRGNTEAFF
TRBV2	CATAGGTGELFF
TRBV4-1	CASSQYPGTSGARSTDTQYF
TRBV27	CASTPIGPLGGEETQYF
TRBV25-1	CASSETGVSYNEQFF
TRBV7-2	CASSFLTGRDAEAFF
TRBV27	CASKRRDYRGETQYF
TRBV7-9	CASSSRWTSTDTQYF
TRBV4-2	CASSQDPLLAGGPDTQYF
TRBV19	CASSPTGGSYEQYF
TRBV6-6	CASSYSRPSRLDGQFF
TRBV6-6	CAVRGRNQPQHF
TRBV12-3/TRBV12-4	CASRNSDRGGDGYGYTF
TRBV12-3/TRBV12-4	CASTAGGSTDTQYF
TRBV7-9	CASSLGGGYAGELFF
TRBV27	CASSPGTGRWTEAFF
TRBV7-9	CASSYSGTGQTQYF
TRBV6-5	CASSYESAYEQYF
TRBV15	CATSADTSGNTIYF
TRBV7-8	CASNPQGAEGYTF
TRBV7-9	CAVLAAKETQYF
TRBV7-2	CASSTLAGGPETQYF
TRBV5-4	CASSLPPYGYTF
TRBV27	CASSLTGAGTEAFF